A single TCR beta chain is shown here with its context. Antigen: not known. Profiled with immunoSEQ multiplex PCR; TCRdb holds only in-frame clones, not every one. Among approximately 100,000 clones listed, about 95% were seen once. This entry comes from a study of T cell responses to AZD1222 COVID-19 vaccine. General study findings and limits: Recipients of AZD1222 seropositive at baseline numbered only 5 or 6. Most donors were white British and more were female, and clonal diversity was possibly underestimated.

The sample consisted of peripheral blood, taken on day 0 of AZD1222 vaccination. This clonotype was obtained from an adult in good health.

CDR3 sequence: CASSLLYTEAFF. The CDR3 DNA sequence: TGTGCCAGCAGTCTACTTTACACTGAAGCTTTCTTT. The chain carries TRBV5-8 and TRBJ1-1; no firm D call. The CDR3 has 12 amino acids. Germline V gene data show CDR1 as SGHTS and CDR2 as YDEGEE. Trimming cost V 5 bases and J 3 bases, with 8 bases left between them.